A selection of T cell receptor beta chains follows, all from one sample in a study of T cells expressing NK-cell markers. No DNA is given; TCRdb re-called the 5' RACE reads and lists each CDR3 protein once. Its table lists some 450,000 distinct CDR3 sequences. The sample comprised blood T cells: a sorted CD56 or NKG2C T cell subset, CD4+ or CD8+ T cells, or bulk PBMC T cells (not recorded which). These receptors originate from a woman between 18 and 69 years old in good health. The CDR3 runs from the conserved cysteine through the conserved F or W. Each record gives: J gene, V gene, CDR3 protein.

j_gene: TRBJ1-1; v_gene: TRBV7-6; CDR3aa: CASSPDTRTLNGAFF
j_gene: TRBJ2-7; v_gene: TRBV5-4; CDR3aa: CASSLEGEIYEQYF
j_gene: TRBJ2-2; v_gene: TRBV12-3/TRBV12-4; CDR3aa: CASSLAMGLAGVYSNTGELFF
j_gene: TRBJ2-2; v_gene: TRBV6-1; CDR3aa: CASSGEGGAVELFF
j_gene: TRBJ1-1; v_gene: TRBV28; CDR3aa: CASTINYRNTEAFF
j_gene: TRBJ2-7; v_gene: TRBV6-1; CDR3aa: CVTTGGTGTYEQYF
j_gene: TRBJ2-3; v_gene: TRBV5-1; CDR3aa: CASSLDFSPADTQYF
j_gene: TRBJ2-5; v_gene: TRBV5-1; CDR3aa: CASSLGGLAGGETQYF
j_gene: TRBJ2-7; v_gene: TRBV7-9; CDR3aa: CASTGARYEQYF
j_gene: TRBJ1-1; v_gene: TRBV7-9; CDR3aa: CASSHRRADTEAFF
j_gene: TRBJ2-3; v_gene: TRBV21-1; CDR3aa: CASSNGTSGGISTDTQYF
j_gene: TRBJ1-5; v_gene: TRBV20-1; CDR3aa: CSAAGTGGSNQPQHF
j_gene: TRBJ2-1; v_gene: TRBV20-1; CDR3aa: CSPQELAGGLGQFF
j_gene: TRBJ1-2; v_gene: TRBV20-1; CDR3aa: CSASYQGRTSF
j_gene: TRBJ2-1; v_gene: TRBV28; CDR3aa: CASRKTGRSYNEQFF
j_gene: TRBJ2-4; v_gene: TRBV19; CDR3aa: CASTLGGDIQYF
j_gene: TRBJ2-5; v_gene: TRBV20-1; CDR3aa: CSARRGPETQYF
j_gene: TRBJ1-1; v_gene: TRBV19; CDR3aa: CASSQGARRTTEAFF
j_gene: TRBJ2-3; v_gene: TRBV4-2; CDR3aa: CASSRNGGTDTQYF
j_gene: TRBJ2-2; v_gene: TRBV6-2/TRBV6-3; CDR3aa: CASSGTVGPSRATGELFF
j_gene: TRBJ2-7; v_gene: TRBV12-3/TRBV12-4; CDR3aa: CASSSRQGRAYEQYF
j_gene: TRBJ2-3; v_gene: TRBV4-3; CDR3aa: CASSQWEGGGGKDTQYF
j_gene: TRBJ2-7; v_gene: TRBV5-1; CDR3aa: CASSSGRLAGDSNYEQYF
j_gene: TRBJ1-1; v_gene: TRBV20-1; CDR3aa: CSARYSMNTEAFF
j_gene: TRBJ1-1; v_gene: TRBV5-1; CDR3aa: CASSLVGVLSNTEAFF
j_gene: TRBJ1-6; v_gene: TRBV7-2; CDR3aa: CASSFNRDQHSPLHF
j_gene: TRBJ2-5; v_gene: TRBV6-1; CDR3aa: CASSPGGGGAETQYF
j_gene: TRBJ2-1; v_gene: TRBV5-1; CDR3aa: CASSGFTSGRAPYNEQFF
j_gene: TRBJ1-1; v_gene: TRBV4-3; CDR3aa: CASSQVGQSTEAFF
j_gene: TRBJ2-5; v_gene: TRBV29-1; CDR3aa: CSVDGSRGETQYF
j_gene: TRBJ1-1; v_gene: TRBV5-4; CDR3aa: CASSSPTVPMNTEAFF
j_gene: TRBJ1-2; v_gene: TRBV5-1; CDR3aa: CASSLAAGQGYGYTF
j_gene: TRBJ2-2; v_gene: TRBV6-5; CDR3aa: CASSSGDGPGELFF
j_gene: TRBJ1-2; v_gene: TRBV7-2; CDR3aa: CASSPGQYYGYTF
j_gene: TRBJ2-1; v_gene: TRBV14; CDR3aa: CASREGRLNEQFF
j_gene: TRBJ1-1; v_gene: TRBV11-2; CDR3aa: CASSPESRMNTEAFF
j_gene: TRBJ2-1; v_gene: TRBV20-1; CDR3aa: CSARPGRAWDEQFF
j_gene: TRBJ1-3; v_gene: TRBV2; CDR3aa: CASILGRSGNTIYF
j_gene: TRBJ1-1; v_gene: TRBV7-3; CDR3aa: CASSFGQSTEAFF